This passage covers 8 T cell receptor beta chains from one sample sequenced in a study of T cell responses to AZD1222 COVID-19 vaccine. Assay used: immunoSEQ multiplex PCR; TCRdb lists only in-frame clones, some missing. The sample includes under 150,000 clones, around nine tenths of them seen just once. The sequences come from peripheral blood, collected on day 0 of AZD1222 vaccination. Source of these receptors: an adult in good health.

The chain employs TRBV5-6 and TRBJ1-5; D perhaps matches TRBD1 (6 bases). Trimming pared 4 bases from V and 0 bases from J, leaving 11 bases between. This CDR3 region has 15 residues. From germline, CDR1 is SGHDT and CDR2 YYEEEE. The CDR3 nucleotides read TGTGCCAGCAGCAAACAGGGATTTAGCAATCAGCCCCAGCATTTT. Residues: CASSKQGFSNQPQHF.

The chain uses TRBV7-8 and TRBJ2-1, with 9 bases lining up with TRBD1. V dropped 2 bases and J dropped 9; count of bases not matched to a gene: 8. The CDR3 runs 15 residues. Germline CDR1 SGHVS, CDR2 FQNEAQ. CDR3 DNA: TGTGCCAGCAGCTTAACGGACAGGGGCGGGGGTGAGCAGTTCTTC. Residues: CASSLTDRGGGEQFF.

The genes are TRBV7-9 and TRBJ2-1, with TRBD2 matching 15 bases. Trimming at V came to 5 bases and at J to 3 bases, leaving 5 bases not matched to a gene. CDR3 length: 17 residues. CDR1 is SEHNR, CDR2 FQNEAQ, per germline (reference sequence). This CDR3 is CASSQGTSGGFYNEQFF. For the CDR3, the DNA is TGTGCCAGCAGCCAGGGGACTAGCGGGGGGTTCTACAATGAGCAGTTCTTC.

The chain is built from TRBV19 and TRBJ1-1; 9 nucleotides align to TRBD1. Unmatched junction bases numbered 9, after V lost 6 bases and J lost 4 bases. Germline V lookup: CDR1 LNHDA, CDR2 SQIVND (reference sequence). The CDR3 extends over 15 amino acids. The CDR3: CASSLTGQGFTEAFF. The CDR3 bases are TGTGCCAGTAGCCTTACGGGACAGGGCTTCACTGAAGCTTTCTTT.

CDR3 in amino acids: CASSPGPSGNTEAFF. The CDR3 region has the DNA TGTGCCAGCAGCCCGGGCCCCTCGGGGAACACTGAAGCTTTCTTT. The J gene is TRBJ1-1, the V gene TRBV21-1. TRBV21-1 is described as a pseudogene. The CDR3 is made up of 15 amino acids.

Details on this clone: One end of the junction is discordant with germline, which a read error may explain. The genes are TRBV7-7 and TRBJ1-3; 11 nucleotides match TRBD1. The CDR3 loop spans 15 amino acids. The germline CDR1 and CDR2 sequences are SSHAT and FNYEAQ (reference sequence). Here the CDR3 DNA reads TGTGCTAGCAGCCCGGACAGGGGGCCTGGAAACACCATATATTTT. This encodes CASSPDRGPGNTIYF. Using reference TRBV7-7 and TRBJ1-3 for the parts outside the CDR3, the full variable domain is GAGVSQSPRYKVTKRGQDVTLRCDPISSHATLYWYQQALGQGPEFLTYFNYEAQPDKSGLPSDRFSAERPEGSISTLTIQRTEQRDSAMYRCASSPDRGPGNTIYFGEGSWLTVV.

V usage is TRBV29-1 and J usage is TRBJ1-5; weak D call: TRBD1 (6 bases). The V gene lost 5 bases and the J gene lost 0 bases, with 8 bases spanning the gap. The CDR3 is made up of 13 amino acids. CDR1 and CDR2 from the germline V gene are SQVTM and ANQGSEA. The CDR3 reads CSVSQGSNQPQHF. In DNA, the CDR3 is TGCAGCGTTTCACAGGGTAGCAATCAGCCCCAGCATTTT.

This chain links TRBV20-1 with TRBJ1-2; D not certain. This CDR3 is built from 11 residues. The V end lost 6 bases, the J end lost 8 bases, and 13 bases lay between the germline ends. From germline, CDR1 is DFQATT and CDR2 SNEGSKA (reference sequence). The CDR3 nucleotides are TGCAGTGCCGAGCCCCCGGGGGGCTACACCTTC. Protein: CSAEPPGGYTF.